Below are 12 T cell receptor beta chains sequenced from a single sample in a study of T-cell memory formation after mild COVID-19. One entry per CDR3 protein, called by TCRdb with MiXCR from the 5' RACE reads. Found here are fewer than 500,000 distinct CDR3 sequences, approximately 23% of them singletons; the top ten hold approximately 13%. Material: PBMCs or a T cell subset sorted from them (not recorded which). These TCRs come from an adult woman who had mild COVID-19 (a few samples of this study predate the infection). Cell type and time point are not known.

This clonotype showed up just a few times. This chain connects TRBV12-3 or TRBV12-4 to TRBJ2-7; 9 bases map to TRBD1. Losses at the gene ends were 6 bases for V and 5 bases for J; bases not matched to a gene: 8. The CDR3 totals 14 residues. CDR3 DNA sequence: TGTGCCAGCAGCCGACAGGGGGACACCCACGAGCAGTACTTC. It translates to CASSRQGDTHEQYF.

This clonotype was seen a handful of times. V usage is TRBV12-3 or TRBV12-4 and J usage is TRBJ2-7; D is uncertain. V lost 3 bases and J lost 5, with 11 bases in between. This CDR3 contains 13 residues. The CDR3 DNA follows: TGTGCCAGCAGTTTGCAAATAAACCACGAGCAGTACTTC. It codes for CASSLQINHEQYF.

The rearrangement uses TRBV6-5 and TRBJ2-2; either TRBD1 or TRBD2 may supply D (6 bases each). The germline V and J ends were trimmed by 0 bases and 4 bases, with 15 bases remaining between them. This CDR3 is built from 17 residues. Per the germline V gene, CDR1 is MNHEY and CDR2 is SVGAGI. The CDR3 sequence: CASSYSGGRGSTGELFF. The CDR3 bases are TGTGCCAGCAGTTACTCAGGGGGGCGCGGTAGCACCGGGGAGCTGTTTTTT.

This chain uses TRBV4-1 with TRBJ1-1; the D is unclear. The CDR3 runs 16 residues. V lost 0 bases, J lost 1 base, and 12 bases lay in between. Germline lookup yields CDR1 MGHRA and CDR2 YSYEKL. In nucleotides, the CDR3 is TGCGCCAGCAGCCAAGATCGGCCCGCGGGGAACACTGAAGCTTTCTTT. It specifies CASSQDRPAGNTEAFF.

The V gene is TRBV9, the J gene TRBJ2-7, with a tentative D call TRBD2 (6 bases). Per germline, CDR1 SGDLS and CDR2 YYNGEE. CDR3 length: 15 amino acids. The V and J ends lost 3 bases and 1 base respectively, with 14 bases between them. The CDR3 DNA sequence: TGTGCCAGCAGCGCCGAGGAGGGAAGATCCTACGAGCAGTACTTC. Its protein product is CASSAEEGRSYEQYF.

This clonotype occurred a few times. V and J are TRBV12-3 or TRBV12-4 and TRBJ2-1, with D possibly TRBD2 on 6 matching bases. Trimming pared 2 bases from V and 8 bases from J, leaving 16 bases between. The CDR3 totals 15 residues. CDR3 in DNA: TGTGCCAGCAGTTTAAGCGGGTTCACGTCCGATGAGCAGTTCTTC. Protein product: CASSLSGFTSDEQFF.

In nucleotides, the CDR3 is TGTGCCAGCAGCCGTGGGTTCATTGGAGATGGCTACACCTTC. Protein: CASSRGFIGDGYTF. The chain carries TRBV14 and TRBJ1-2; the D is unclear. The V gene's germline CDR1 is SGHDN and CDR2 FVKESK. V was cut by 4 bases and J by 6 bases, with 15 bases left in between. The CDR3 spans 14 residues. Drawing the rest from reference TRBV14 and TRBJ1-2, the complete variable domain is EAGVTQFPSHSVIEKGQTVTLRCDPISGHDNLYWYRRVMGKEIKFLLHFVKESKQDESGMPNNRFLAERTGGTYSTLKVQPAELEDSGVYFCASSRGFIGDGYTFGSGTRLTVV.

This clonotype was seen more than once but under ten times. This chain joins TRBV9 and TRBJ2-5, with D perhaps matching TRBD2 (5 bases). This CDR3 has 15 amino acids. V shed 0 bases and J shed 5 bases, with 14 bases lying between them. In germline, CDR1 is SGDLS, CDR2 YYNGEE. The CDR3 loop is CASSVASGIMETQYF. The CDR3, as DNA: TGTGCCAGCAGCGTAGCTTCGGGGATAATGGAGACCCAGTACTTC. Supplemented by reference TRBV9 and TRBJ2-5, the full variable domain reads DSGVTQTPKHLITATGQRVTLRCSPRSGDLSVYWYQQSLDQGLQFLIQYYNGEERAKGNILERFSAQQFPDLHSELNLSSLELGDSALYFCASSVASGIMETQYFGPGTRLLVL.

V is TRBV2 and J is TRBJ2-7, with TRBD1 matching 9 bases. The CDR3 has 14 residues. The germline V gene encodes CDR1 SNHLY and CDR2 FYNNEI. With 3 bases clipped from V and 4 bases from J, the junction kept 4 bases outside the gene matches. As DNA, the CDR3 is TGTGCCAGCAGTGAGTCCGGGACAGGGTACGAGCAGTACTTC. Encoded protein: CASSESGTGYEQYF.

This clonotype has more than one count but fewer than ten. The V call is TRBV2, the J call TRBJ2-1, with no clear D. The V gene's germline CDR1 is SNHLY and CDR2 FYNNEI. CDR3 length equals 13 residues. V was clipped by 4 bases and J by 7 bases, with 11 bases between them. The CDR3 coding sequence is TGTGCCAGCAGTGTTCTACCGGAAAATGAGCAGTTCTTC. It is translated as CASSVLPENEQFF.

This clonotype was detected ten times or more. This chain links TRBV25-1 with TRBJ2-7; tentatively, D is TRBD1 or TRBD2 (5 bases each). CDR1 and CDR2 (germline): MGHDK, SYGVNS. The V gene lost 0 bases and the J gene lost 6 bases, with 18 bases spanning the gap. The CDR3 covers 16 residues. CDR3 DNA: TGTGCCAGCAGTGAATATACAGAAGGGGACCTCTGCGAGCAGTACTTC. Amino acid sequence: CASSEYTEGDLCEQYF.

This clonotype came up once. V is TRBV6-1 and J is TRBJ1-1, with unresolved D. The CDR3 is made up of 15 amino acids. Germline V lookup: CDR1 MNHNS, CDR2 SASEGT. Trimming removed 1 base at V and 0 bases at J, with 9 bases between. The CDR3 region is CASSEGAGLNTEAFF. DNA for the CDR3: TGTGCCAGCAGTGAAGGGGCGGGATTGAACACTGAAGCTTTCTTT.